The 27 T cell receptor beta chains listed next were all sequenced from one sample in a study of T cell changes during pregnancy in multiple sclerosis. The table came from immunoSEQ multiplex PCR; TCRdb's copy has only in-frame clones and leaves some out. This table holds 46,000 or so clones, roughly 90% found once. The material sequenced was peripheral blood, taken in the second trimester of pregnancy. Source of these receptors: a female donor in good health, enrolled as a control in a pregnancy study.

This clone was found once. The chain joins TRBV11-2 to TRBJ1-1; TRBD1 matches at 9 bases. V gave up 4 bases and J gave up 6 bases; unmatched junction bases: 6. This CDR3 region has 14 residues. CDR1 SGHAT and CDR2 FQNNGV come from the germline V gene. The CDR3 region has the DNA TGTGCCAGCAGCTCCGGGACAGGGAGGGCTGAAGCTTTCTTT. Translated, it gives CASSSGTGRAEAFF.

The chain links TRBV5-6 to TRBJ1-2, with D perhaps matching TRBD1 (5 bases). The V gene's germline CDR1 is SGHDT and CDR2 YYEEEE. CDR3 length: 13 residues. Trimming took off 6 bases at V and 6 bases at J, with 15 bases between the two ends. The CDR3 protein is CASTYLADNGYTF. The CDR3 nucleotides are TGTGCCAGCACCTACCTTGCGGACAATGGCTACACCTTC.

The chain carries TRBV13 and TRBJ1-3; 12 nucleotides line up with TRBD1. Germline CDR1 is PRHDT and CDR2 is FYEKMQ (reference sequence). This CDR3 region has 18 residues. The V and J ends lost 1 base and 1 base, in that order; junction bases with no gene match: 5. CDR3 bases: TGTGCCAGCAGCTTAGTGGGGGACAGGGGGCGTTCTGGAAACACCATATATTTT. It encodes CASSLVGDRGRSGNTIYF.

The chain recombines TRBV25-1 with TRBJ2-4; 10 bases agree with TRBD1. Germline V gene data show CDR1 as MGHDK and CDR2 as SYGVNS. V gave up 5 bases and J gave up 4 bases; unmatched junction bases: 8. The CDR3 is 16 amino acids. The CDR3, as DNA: TGTGCCAGCAGTTCGCAACCGGGACAGGGGAAAAACATTCAGTACTTC. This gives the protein CASSSQPGQGKNIQYF.

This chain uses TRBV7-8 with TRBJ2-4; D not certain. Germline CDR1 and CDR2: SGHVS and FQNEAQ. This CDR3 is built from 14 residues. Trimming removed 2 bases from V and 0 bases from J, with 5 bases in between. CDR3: CASSLSLAKNIQYF. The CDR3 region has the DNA TGTGCCAGCAGCTTATCCTTAGCCAAAAACATTCAGTACTTC.

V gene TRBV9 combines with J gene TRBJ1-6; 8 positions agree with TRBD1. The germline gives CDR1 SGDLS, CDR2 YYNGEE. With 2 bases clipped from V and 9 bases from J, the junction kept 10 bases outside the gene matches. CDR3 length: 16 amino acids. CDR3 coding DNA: TGTGCCAGCAGCGTTACAGGGGGTTATCCTGCTTCACCCCTCCACTTT. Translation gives CASSVTGGYPASPLHF.

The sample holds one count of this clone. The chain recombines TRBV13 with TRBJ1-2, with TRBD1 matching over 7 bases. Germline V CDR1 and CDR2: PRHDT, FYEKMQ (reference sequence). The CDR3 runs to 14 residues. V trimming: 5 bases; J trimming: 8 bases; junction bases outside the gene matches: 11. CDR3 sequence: CASSGTALGGGYTF. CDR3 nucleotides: TGTGCCAGCAGCGGGACAGCGCTAGGGGGGGGCTACACCTTC.

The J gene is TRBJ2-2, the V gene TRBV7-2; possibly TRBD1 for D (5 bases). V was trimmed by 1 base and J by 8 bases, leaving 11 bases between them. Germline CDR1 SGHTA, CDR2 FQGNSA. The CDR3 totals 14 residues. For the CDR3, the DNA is TGTGCCAGCAGCTTAGACCTTAAGGGGGGGGAGCTGTTTTTT. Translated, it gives CASSLDLKGGELFF.

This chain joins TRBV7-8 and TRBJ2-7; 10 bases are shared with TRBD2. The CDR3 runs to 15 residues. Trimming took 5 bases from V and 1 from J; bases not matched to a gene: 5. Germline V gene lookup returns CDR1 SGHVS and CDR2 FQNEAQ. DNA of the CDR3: TGTGCCAGCAGCCCACTAGCGGGAACTTCCTACGAGCAGTACTTC. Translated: CASSPLAGTSYEQYF.

DNA of the CDR3: TGTGCCAGCAGTGAAACGGACACTTACAATCAGCCCCAGCATTTT. This gives the protein CASSETDTYNQPQHF. The chain combines TRBV6-1 with TRBJ1-5; D is perhaps TRBD1 (5 bases). CDR3 length equals 15 residues. Trimming pared 2 bases from V and 3 bases from J, leaving 11 bases between. Germline V CDR1 and CDR2: MNHNS, SASEGT.

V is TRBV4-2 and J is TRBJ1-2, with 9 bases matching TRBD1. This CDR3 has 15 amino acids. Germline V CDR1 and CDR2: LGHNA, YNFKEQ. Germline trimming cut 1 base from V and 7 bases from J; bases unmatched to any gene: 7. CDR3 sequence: CASSQGLGTGSGYTF. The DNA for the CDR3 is TGTGCCAGCAGCCAAGGTTTGGGGACAGGGAGTGGCTACACCTTC.

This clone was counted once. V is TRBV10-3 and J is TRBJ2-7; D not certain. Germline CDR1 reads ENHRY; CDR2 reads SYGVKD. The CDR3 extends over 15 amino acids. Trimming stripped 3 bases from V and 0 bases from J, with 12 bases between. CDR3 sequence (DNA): TGTGCCATCAGTGATCCCCCTGTGTTCTCCTACGAGCAGTACTTC. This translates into CAISDPPVFSYEQYF.

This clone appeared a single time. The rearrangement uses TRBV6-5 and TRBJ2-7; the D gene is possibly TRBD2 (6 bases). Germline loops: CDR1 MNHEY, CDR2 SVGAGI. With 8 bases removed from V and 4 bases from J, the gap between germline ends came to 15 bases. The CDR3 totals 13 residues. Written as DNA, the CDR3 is TGTGCCAGCGCCAATGCCGGGAGTTACGAGCAGTACTTC. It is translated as CASANAGSYEQYF.

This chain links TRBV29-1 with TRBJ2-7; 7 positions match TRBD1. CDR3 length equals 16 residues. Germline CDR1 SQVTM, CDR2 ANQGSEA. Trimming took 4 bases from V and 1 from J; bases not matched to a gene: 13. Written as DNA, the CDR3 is TGCAGCGTTGTTGGGCCCCGGGACAGTAGGTCCTACGAGCAGTACTTC. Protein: CSVVGPRDSRSYEQYF.

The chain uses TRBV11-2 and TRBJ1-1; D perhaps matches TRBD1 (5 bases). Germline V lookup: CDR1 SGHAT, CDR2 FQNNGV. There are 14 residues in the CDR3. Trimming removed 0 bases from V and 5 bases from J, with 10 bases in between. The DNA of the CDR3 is TGTGCCAGCAGCTTAGAGGGGGGGTTAACTGAAGCTTTCTTT. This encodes CASSLEGGLTEAFF.

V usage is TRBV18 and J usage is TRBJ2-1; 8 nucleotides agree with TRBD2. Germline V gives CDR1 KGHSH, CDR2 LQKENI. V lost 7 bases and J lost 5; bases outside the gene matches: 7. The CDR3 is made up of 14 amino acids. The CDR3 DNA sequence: TGTGCCAGCTTTCCGGGGCGGGAGGACAATGAGCAGTTCTTC. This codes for CASFPGREDNEQFF.

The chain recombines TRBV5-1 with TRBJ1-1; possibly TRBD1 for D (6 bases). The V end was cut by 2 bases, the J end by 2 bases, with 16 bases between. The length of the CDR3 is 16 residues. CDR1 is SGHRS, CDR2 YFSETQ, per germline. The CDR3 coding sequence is TGCGCCAGCAGCTTTAGGGCCGGACAGATAAACACTGAAGCTTTCTTT. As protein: CASSFRAGQINTEAFF.

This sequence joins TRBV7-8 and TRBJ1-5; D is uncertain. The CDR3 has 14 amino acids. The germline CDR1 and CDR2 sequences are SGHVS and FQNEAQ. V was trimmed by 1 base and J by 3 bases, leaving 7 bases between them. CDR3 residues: CASSLGGNNQPQHF. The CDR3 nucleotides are TGTGCCAGCAGCTTAGGAGGGAACAATCAGCCCCAGCATTTT.

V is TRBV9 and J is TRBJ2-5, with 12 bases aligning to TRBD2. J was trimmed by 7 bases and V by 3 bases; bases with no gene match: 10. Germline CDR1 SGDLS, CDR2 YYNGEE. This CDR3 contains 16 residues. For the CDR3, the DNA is TGTGCCAGCAGCGCCCCTAGCGGGGGGGTGTCGGGGACCCAGTACTTC. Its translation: CASSAPSGGVSGTQYF.

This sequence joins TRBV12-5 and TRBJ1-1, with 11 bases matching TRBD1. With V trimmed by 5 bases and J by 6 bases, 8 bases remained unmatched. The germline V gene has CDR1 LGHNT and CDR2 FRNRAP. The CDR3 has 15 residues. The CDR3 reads CASGTRTGGSSEAFF. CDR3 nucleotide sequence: TGTGCTAGTGGTACGAGGACAGGGGGCTCGTCTGAAGCTTTCTTT.

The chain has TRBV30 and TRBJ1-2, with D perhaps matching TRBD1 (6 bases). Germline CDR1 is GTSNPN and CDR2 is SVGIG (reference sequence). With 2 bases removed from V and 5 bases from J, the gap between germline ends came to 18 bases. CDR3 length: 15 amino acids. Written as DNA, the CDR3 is TGTGCCTGGAGTCTTGGGGGGGCTACGTCTTATGGCTACACCTTC. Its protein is CAWSLGGATSYGYTF.

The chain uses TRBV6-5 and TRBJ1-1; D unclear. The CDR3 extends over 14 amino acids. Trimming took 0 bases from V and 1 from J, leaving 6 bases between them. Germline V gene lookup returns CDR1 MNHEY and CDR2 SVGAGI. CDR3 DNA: TGTGCCAGCAGTTACTCCGAACAGAACACTGAAGCTTTCTTT. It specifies CASSYSEQNTEAFF.

CDR3 nucleotide sequence: TGTGCCAGCAGCTTTTACGGGACTAGCGGGGGGGCAGATACGCAGTATTTT. Translated: CASSFYGTSGGADTQYF. The chain links TRBV7-2 to TRBJ2-3, with TRBD2 matching over 16 bases. The CDR3 has 17 amino acids. The junction had 4 bases not matched to a gene; V was cut back by 3 bases and J by 4 bases. Per germline, CDR1 SGHTA and CDR2 FQGNSA.

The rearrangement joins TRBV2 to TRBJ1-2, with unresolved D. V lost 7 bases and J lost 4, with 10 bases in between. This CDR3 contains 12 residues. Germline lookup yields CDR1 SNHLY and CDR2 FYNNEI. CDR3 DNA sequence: TGTGCCAGCATCTTTAACACCTATGGCTACACCTTC. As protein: CASIFNTYGYTF.

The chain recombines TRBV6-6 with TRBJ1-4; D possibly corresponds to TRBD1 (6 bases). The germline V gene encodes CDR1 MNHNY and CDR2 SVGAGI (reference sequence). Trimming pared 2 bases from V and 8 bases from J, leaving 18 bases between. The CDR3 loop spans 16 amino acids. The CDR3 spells CASSYPRTAKGEKLFF. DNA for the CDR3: TGTGCCAGCAGTTACCCGCGGACAGCAAAGGGGGAAAAACTGTTTTTT.

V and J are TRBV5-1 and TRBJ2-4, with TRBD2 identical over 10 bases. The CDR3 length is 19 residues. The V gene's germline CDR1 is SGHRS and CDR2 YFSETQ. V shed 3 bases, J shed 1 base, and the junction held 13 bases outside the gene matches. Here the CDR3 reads CASSSGVAGGLGAKNIQYF. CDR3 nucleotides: TGCGCCAGCAGCTCCGGGGTAGCGGGAGGCCTAGGGGCCAAAAACATTCAGTACTTC. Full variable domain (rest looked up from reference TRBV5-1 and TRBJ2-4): KAGVTQTPRYLIKTRGQQVTLSCSPISGHRSVSWYQQTPGQGLQFLFEYFSETQRNKGNFPGRFSGRQFSNSRSEMNVSTLELGDSALYLCASSSGVAGGLGAKNIQYFGAGTRLSVL.

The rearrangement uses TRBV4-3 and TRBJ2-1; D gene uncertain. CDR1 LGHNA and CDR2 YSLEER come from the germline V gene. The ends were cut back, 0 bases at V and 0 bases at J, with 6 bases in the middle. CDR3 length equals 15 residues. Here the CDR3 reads CASSQDPSSYNEQFF. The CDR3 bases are TGCGCCAGCAGCCAAGACCCGAGCTCCTACAATGAGCAGTTCTTC.